These 16 T cell receptor beta chains were all obtained from the same sample, sequenced in a study of CD4+ T cells in melanoma. Measured with immunoSEQ multiplex PCR; TCRdb has only the in-frame clones, and not every one. The sample consists of around 100,000 clones, about 90% of them appearing once. Sequencing input: peripheral blood. The origin of the receptors is a human donor with melanoma.

The genes are TRBV18 and TRBJ2-7, with D uncertain. The CDR3 covers 14 residues. Germline assignment: CDR1 KGHSH and CDR2 LQKENI. Deletions cut 2 bases from V and 7 bases from J, with 15 bases between. CDR3 nucleotides: TGTGCCAGCTCACCAAGTGCACGGTCTGGGGAGCAGTACTTC. Translating it yields CASSPSARSGEQYF.

This clone occurred once. This chain joins TRBV18 and TRBJ1-1; D call uncertain. V lost 6 bases and J 0 bases, leaving 14 bases between the germline ends. Germline CDR1 and CDR2: KGHSH and LQKENI. The CDR3 loop spans 15 amino acids. Here the CDR3 DNA reads TGTGCCAGCTCTCGGGAGGGAAACATGAACACTGAAGCTTTCTTT. The encoded protein is CASSREGNMNTEAFF. Variable domain in full (rest from reference TRBV18 and TRBJ1-1): NAGVMQNPRHLVRRRGQEARLRCSPMKGHSHVYWYRQLPEEGLKFMVYLQKENIIDESGMPKERFSAEFPKEGPSILRIQQVVRGDSAAYFCASSREGNMNTEAFFGQGTRLTVV.

The chain has TRBV7-2 and TRBJ2-1, with a possible D match to TRBD2 (5 bases). In germline, CDR1 is SGHTA, CDR2 FQGNSA. V lost 5 bases to trimming and J lost 0 bases, with 11 bases between them. There are 15 residues in the CDR3. In nucleotides, the CDR3 is TGTGCCAGCAGCACGCCTAGCTTCTCCTACAATGAGCAGTTCTTC. It encodes CASSTPSFSYNEQFF.

The genes are TRBV9 and TRBJ2-5; D possibly corresponds to TRBD1 (5 bases). Germline-derived CDR1 and CDR2 are SGDLS and YYNGEE. Deletions cut 0 bases from V and 5 bases from J, with 11 bases between. The CDR3 is made up of 14 amino acids. This chain's CDR3 is CASSVGQGRETQYF. The CDR3, as DNA: TGTGCCAGCAGCGTAGGCCAGGGTCGGGAGACCCAGTACTTC.

This clone was observed a single time. The chain employs TRBV2 and TRBJ2-3; D possibly uses TRBD1 or TRBD2 (5 bases each). This CDR3 spans 16 amino acids. V dropped 0 bases and J dropped 5 bases, with 15 bases sitting between them. Per the germline V gene, CDR1 is SNHLY and CDR2 is FYNNEI. The CDR3 DNA follows: TGTGCCAGCAGTGAAGCTGGGACCCTTTGGGTAGATACGCAGTATTTT. Translation: CASSEAGTLWVDTQYF.

The genes are TRBV28 and TRBJ2-1, with a tentative D call TRBD1 (6 bases). The CDR3 has 12 amino acids. Germline V lookup: CDR1 MDHEN, CDR2 SYDVKM. The V end lost 6 bases, the J end lost 4 bases, and 7 bases lay between the germline ends. Here the CDR3 DNA reads TGTGCCAGCAGGACAGGATACAATGAGCAGTTCTTC. Translating gives CASRTGYNEQFF.

The rearrangement links TRBV6-1 to TRBJ2-7, with 8 bases lining up with TRBD1. Germline values: CDR1 MNHNS, CDR2 SASEGT. The CDR3 is 12 amino acids. V lost 6 bases to trimming and J lost 6 bases; unmatched junction nucleotides: 4. The CDR3 sequence is CASRQGVREQYF. The CDR3 DNA is TGTGCCAGCAGACAGGGGGTACGCGAGCAGTACTTC.

V gene TRBV7-9 combines with J gene TRBJ2-7; D possibly matches TRBD1 or TRBD2 (5 bases each). The ends were cut back, 4 bases at V and 0 bases at J, with 13 bases in the middle. Germline CDR1 and CDR2: SEHNR and FQNEAQ (reference sequence). The CDR3 is 15 amino acids. CDR3 protein: CASSYGIDSSYEQYF. The CDR3 nucleotides read TGTGCCAGCAGCTACGGGATTGACAGCTCCTACGAGCAGTACTTC.

The rearrangement joins TRBV19 to TRBJ2-1, with D perhaps matching TRBD1 (5 bases). The germline gives CDR1 LNHDA, CDR2 SQIVND (reference sequence). The CDR3 runs 12 residues. Trimming pared 3 bases from V and 10 bases from J, leaving 10 bases between. In nucleotides, the CDR3 is TGTGCCAGTAGTATCTCCTGGGGCGAGCAGTTCTTC. It codes for CASSISWGEQFF. Filled out from reference TRBV19 and TRBJ2-1, the complete variable domain reads DGGITQSPKYLFRKEGQNVTLSCEQNLNHDAMYWYRQDPGQGLRLIYYSQIVNDFQKGDIAEGYSVSREKKESFPLTVTSAQKNPTAFYLCASSISWGEQFFGPGTRLTVL.

This clone was seen a single time. This chain joins TRBV7-2 and TRBJ1-1, with D perhaps matching TRBD1 (5 bases). V was shortened by 3 bases and J by 0 bases, with 11 bases between the two germline ends. The V gene's germline CDR1 is SGHTA and CDR2 FQGNSA. The CDR3 consists of 15 residues. The CDR3 is CASSFPGHMNTEAFF. The CDR3 DNA sequence: TGTGCCAGCAGCTTTCCCGGACACATGAACACTGAAGCTTTCTTT.

This chain joins TRBV27 and TRBJ2-5; D unclear. Germline V gene data show CDR1 as MNHEY and CDR2 as SMNVEV (reference sequence). Trimming shortened V by 1 base and J by 4 bases, and 10 bases separated the two germline ends. This CDR3 region has 14 residues. CDR3 sequence (DNA): TGTGCCAGCAGTTTATTGGGGTCTCGAGAGACCCAGTACTTC. Protein: CASSLLGSRETQYF.

The V call is TRBV11-3, the J call TRBJ2-1; 7 bases line up with TRBD2. Germline-derived CDR1 and CDR2 are SGHNT and YENEEA. The V gene end was trimmed by 1 base and the J gene end by 7 bases; junction bases not matched to a gene: 13. The CDR3 loop spans 17 amino acids. CDR3 nucleotide sequence: TGTGCCAGCAGCTTAGGGGGCGCGGGAGTGTTGGGGAATGAGCAGTTCTTC. Amino acid sequence: CASSLGGAGVLGNEQFF.

The V and J genes are TRBV11-2 and TRBJ2-1; 9 bases are shared with TRBD2. This CDR3 spans 16 amino acids. The germline CDR1 and CDR2 sequences are SGHAT and FQNNGV. The J segment lost 6 bases and the V segment lost 3 bases, leaving 9 bases of the junction unmatched. The CDR3 nucleotides are TGTGCCAGCAGCTTTAGCGGGAGTAGGGGGGCCAATGAGCAGTTCTTC. It yields the protein CASSFSGSRGANEQFF. The complete variable domain, with remaining parts taken from reference TRBV11-2 and TRBJ2-1, reads EAGVAQSPRYKIIEKRQSVAFWCNPISGHATLYWYQQILGQGPKLLIQFQNNGVVDDSQLPKDRFSAERLKGVDSTLKIQPAKLEDSAVYLCASSFSGSRGANEQFFGPGTRLTVL.

The V call is TRBV19, the J call TRBJ2-5; 7 nucleotides match TRBD1. The CDR3 has 13 residues. The junction had 3 bases not matched to a gene; V was cut back by 5 bases and J by 3 bases. CDR1 and CDR2 (germline): LNHDA, SQIVND (reference sequence). CDR3 sequence: CASSGRGKETQYF. In nucleotides, the CDR3 is TGTGCCAGTAGTGGCAGGGGGAAAGAGACCCAGTACTTC.

The CDR3 DNA reads TGCGCCAGCGGGAGTAGCGGATCCTACAATGAGCAGTTCTTC. Its protein is CASGSSGSYNEQFF. This chain joins TRBV5-1 and TRBJ2-1, with a possible D match to TRBD2 (6 bases). Per the germline V gene, CDR1 is SGHRS and CDR2 is YFSETQ. The CDR3 sequence is 14 residues long. V was clipped by 7 bases and J by 1 base, with 12 bases between them.

The chain joins TRBV6-1 to TRBJ2-1; a weak D match, TRBD2 (5 bases). The CDR3 extends over 15 amino acids. Germline V gene sequence: CDR1 MNHNS, CDR2 SASEGT. Trimming pared 1 base from V and 7 bases from J, leaving 14 bases between. The CDR3 DNA follows: TGTGCCAGCAGTGAAGGCTCCGCGGGTAGGAATGAGCAGTTCTTC. It specifies CASSEGSAGRNEQFF.